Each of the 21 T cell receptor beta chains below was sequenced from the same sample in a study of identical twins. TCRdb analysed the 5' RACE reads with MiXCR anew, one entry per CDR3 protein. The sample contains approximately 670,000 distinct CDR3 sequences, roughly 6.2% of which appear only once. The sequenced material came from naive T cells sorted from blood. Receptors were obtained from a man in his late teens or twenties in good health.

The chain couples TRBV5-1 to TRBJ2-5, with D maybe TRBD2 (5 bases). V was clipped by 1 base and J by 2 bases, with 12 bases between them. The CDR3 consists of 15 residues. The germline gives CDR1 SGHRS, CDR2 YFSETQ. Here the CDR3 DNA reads TGCGCCAGCAGCTTGACTAGGGCTGTACAAGAGACCCAGTACTTC. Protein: CASSLTRAVQETQYF. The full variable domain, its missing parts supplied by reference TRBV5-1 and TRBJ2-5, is KAGVTQTPRYLIKTRGQQVTLSCSPISGHRSVSWYQQTPGQGLQFLFEYFSETQRNKGNFPGRFSGRQFSNSRSEMNVSTLELGDSALYLCASSLTRAVQETQYFGPGTRLLVL.

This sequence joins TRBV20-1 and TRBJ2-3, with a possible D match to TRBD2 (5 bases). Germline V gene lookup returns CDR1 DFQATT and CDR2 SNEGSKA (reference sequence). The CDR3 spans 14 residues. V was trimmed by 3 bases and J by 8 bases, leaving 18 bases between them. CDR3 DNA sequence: TGCAGTGCTAGGGTTCTGGGAGATGGCGGTACGCAGTATTTT. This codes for CSARVLGDGGTQYF.

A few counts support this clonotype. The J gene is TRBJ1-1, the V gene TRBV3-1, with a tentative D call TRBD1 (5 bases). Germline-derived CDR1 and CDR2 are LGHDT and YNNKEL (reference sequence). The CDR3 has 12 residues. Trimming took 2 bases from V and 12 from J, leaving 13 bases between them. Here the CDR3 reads CASSQKPGGTFF. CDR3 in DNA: TGTGCCAGCAGCCAAAAGCCCGGGGGGACTTTCTTT.

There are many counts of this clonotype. The CDR3 reads CASSQGWEGLYNEQFF. The CDR3 coding sequence is TGTGCCAGCAGCCAAGGGTGGGAGGGCCTCTACAATGAGCAGTTCTTC. V is TRBV4-2 and J is TRBJ2-1; 7 bases are a match to TRBD2. The J segment lost 3 bases and the V segment lost 1 base, leaving 6 bases of the junction unmatched. This CDR3 contains 16 residues. Germline V CDR1 and CDR2: LGHNA, YNFKEQ.

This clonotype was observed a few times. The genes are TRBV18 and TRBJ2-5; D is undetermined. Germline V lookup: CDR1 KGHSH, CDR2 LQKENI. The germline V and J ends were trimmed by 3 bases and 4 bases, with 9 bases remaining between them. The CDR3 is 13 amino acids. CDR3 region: CASSPIEGETQYF. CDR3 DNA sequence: TGTGCCAGCTCACCCATCGAAGGAGAGACCCAGTACTTC.

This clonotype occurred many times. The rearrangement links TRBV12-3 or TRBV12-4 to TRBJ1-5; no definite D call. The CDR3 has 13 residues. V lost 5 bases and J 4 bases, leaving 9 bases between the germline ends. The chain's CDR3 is CASSIVKNQPQHF. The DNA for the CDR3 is TGTGCCAGCAGTATTGTAAAGAATCAGCCCCAGCATTTT.

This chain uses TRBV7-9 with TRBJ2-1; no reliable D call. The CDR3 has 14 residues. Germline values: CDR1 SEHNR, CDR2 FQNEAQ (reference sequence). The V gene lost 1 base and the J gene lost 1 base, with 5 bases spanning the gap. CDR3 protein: CASSLDISYNEQFF. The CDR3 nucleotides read TGTGCCAGCAGCTTAGACATTTCCTACAATGAGCAGTTCTTC.

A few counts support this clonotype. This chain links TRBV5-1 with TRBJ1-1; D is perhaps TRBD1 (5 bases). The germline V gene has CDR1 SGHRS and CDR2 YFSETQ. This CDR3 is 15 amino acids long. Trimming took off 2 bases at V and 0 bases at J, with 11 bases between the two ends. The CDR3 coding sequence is TGCGCCAGCAGCTTTGGGGGGAAGGTGAACACTGAAGCTTTCTTT. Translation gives CASSFGGKVNTEAFF.

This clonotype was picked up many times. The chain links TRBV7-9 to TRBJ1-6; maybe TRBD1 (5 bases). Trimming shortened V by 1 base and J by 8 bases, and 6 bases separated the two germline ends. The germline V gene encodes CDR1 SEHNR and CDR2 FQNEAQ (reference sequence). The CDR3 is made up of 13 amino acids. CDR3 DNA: TGTGCCAGCAGCTTAGGGGGGGATTCACCCCTCCACTTT. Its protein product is CASSLGGDSPLHF.

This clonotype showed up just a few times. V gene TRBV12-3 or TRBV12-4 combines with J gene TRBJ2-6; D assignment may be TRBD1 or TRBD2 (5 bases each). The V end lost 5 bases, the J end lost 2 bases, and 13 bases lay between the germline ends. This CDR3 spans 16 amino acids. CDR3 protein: CASSPSGTPGANVLTF. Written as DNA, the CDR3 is TGTGCCAGCAGTCCCTCAGGGACCCCTGGGGCCAACGTCCTGACTTTC.

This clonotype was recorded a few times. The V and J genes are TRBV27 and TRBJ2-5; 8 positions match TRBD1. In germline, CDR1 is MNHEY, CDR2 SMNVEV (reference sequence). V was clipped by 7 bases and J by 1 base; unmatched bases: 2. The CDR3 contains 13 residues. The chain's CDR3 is CASKQGVQETQYF. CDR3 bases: TGTGCCAGCAAACAGGGGGTCCAAGAGACCCAGTACTTC.

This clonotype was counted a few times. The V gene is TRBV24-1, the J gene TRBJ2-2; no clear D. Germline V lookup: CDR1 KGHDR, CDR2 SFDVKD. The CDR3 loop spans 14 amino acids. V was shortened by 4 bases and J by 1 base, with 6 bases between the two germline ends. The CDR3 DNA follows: TGTGCCACCAGTGACCCGAGGAACACCGGGGAGCTGTTTTTT. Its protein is CATSDPRNTGELFF.

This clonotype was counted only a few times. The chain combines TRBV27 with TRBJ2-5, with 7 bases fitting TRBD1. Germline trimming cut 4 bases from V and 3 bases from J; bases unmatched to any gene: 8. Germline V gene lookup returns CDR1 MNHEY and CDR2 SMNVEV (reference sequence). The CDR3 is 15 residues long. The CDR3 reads CASSSQTTGKETQYF. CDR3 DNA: TGTGCCAGCAGTTCACAAACGACAGGGAAAGAGACCCAGTACTTC.

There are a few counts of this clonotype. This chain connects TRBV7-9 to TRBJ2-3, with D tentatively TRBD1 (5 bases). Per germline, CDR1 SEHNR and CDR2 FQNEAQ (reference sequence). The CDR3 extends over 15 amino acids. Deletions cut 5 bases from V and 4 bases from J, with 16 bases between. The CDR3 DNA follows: TGTGCCAGCAGCCAGTGGCCAGGGATCCCAGATACGCAGTATTTT. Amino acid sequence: CASSQWPGIPDTQYF.

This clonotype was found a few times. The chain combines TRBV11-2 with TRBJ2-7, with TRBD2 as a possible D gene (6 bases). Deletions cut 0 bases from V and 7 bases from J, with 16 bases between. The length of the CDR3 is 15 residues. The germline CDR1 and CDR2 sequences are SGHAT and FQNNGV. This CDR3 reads CASSLDWSGGEEQYV. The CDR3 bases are TGTGCCAGCAGCTTAGATTGGAGCGGAGGGGAGGAGCAGTACGTC.

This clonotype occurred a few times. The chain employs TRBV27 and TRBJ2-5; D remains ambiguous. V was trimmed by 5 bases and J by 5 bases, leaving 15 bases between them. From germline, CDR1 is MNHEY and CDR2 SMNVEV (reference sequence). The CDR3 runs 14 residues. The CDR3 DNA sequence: TGTGCCAGCAGTCAAAGGGCTGAAGGGGAGACCCAGTACTTC. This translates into CASSQRAEGETQYF.

CDR3 coding DNA: TGCAGCGGGAGTTACACTGAAGCTTTCTTT. The encoded protein is CSGSYTEAFF. V gene TRBV20-1 combines with J gene TRBJ1-1; no clear D. Germline V CDR1 and CDR2: DFQATT, SNEGSKA (reference sequence). The CDR3 is 10 residues long.

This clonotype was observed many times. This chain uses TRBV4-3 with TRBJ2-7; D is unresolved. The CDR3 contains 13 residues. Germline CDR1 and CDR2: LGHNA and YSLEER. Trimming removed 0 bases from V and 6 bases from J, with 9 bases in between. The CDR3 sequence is CASSQDLGSEQYF. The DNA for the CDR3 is TGCGCCAGCAGCCAAGATTTGGGTTCCGAGCAGTACTTC.

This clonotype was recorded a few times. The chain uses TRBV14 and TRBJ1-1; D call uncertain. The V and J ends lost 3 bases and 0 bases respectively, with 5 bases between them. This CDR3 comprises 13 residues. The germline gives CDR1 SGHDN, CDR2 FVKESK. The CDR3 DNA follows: TGTGCCAGCAGCCACCGGGTGAACACTGAAGCTTTCTTT. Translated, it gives CASSHRVNTEAFF. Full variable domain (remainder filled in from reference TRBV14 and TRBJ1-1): EAGVTQFPSHSVIEKGQTVTLRCDPISGHDNLYWYRRVMGKEIKFLLHFVKESKQDESGMPNNRFLAERTGGTYSTLKVQPAELEDSGVYFCASSHRVNTEAFFGQGTRLTVV.

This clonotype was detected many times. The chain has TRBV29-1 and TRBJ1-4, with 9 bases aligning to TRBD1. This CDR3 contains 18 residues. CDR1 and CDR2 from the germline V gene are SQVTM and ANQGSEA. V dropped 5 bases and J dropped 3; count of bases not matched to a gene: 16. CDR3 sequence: CSVRGPQGARTANEKLFF. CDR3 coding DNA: TGCAGCGTTAGAGGACCACAGGGGGCAAGGACGGCTAATGAAAAACTGTTTTTT.

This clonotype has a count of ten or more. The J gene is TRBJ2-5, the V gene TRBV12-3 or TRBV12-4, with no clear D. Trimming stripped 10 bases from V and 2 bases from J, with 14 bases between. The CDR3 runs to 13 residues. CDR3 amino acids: CATKEEVQETQYF. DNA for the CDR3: TGTGCCACCAAGGAAGAGGTTCAAGAGACCCAGTACTTC.